Detailed here is one T cell receptor beta chain. Its antigen is not known. This entry comes from a study of T cell responses to AZD1222 COVID-19 vaccine. Study results and caveats: Targeting of unmutated variant regions was reportedly seen in nearly half of spike-specific TCRs.

Whether given at about 4 or about 12 weeks, second doses were pooled. Some clones are missing from TCRdb's copy, which holds only in-frame ones; the method was immunoSEQ multiplex PCR. This sample yields approximately 61,000 clones, of which approximately 85% are seen a single time; 26% belongs to the top ten. Trimming took 3 bases from V and 0 from J; bases not matched to a gene: 17. Germline V gives CDR1 MNHEY, CDR2 SMNVEV (reference sequence). There are 20 residues in the CDR3. The receptor comes from an adult who received the AZD1222 COVID-19 vaccine. The J gene is TRBJ1-1, the V gene TRBV27, with 9 nucleotides matching TRBD1. Sequencing used peripheral blood, obtained 28 days after the second AZD1222 dose. CDR3 sequence: CASSFGQGRQFPLMNTEAFF. CDR3 sequence (DNA): TGTGCCAGCAGTTTTGGACAGGGGCGACAATTCCCCTTGATGAACACTGAAGCTTTCTTT.